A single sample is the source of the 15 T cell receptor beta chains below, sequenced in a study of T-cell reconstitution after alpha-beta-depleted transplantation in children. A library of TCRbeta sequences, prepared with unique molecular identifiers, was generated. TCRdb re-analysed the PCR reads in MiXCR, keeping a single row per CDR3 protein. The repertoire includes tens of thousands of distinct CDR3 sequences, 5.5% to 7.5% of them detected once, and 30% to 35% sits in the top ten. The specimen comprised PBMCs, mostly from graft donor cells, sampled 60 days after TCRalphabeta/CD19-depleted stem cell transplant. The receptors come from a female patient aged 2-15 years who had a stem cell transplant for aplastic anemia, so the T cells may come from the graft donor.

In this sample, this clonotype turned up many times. DNA of the CDR3: TGTGCCAGCAGCTTAGGTGGGGGGGGATCCTACGAGCAGTACTTC. As protein: CASSLGGGGSYEQYF. The chain combines TRBV7-2 with TRBJ2-7, with 7 nucleotides matching TRBD2. The V segment lost 1 base and the J segment 1 base; nucleotides outside the gene matches: 4. This CDR3 is 15 amino acids long. CDR1 SGHTA and CDR2 FQGNSA come from the germline V gene.

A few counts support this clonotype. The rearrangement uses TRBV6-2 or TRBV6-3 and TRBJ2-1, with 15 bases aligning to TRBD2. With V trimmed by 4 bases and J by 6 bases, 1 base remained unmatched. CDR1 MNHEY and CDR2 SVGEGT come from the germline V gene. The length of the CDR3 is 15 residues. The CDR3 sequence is CASSWTSGRANEQFF. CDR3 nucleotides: TGTGCCAGCAGTTGGACTAGCGGGAGGGCCAATGAGCAGTTCTTC.

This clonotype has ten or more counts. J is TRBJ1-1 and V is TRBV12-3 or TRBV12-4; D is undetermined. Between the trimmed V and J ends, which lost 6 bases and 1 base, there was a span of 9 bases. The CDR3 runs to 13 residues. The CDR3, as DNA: TGTGCCAGCAGACCTTCACGGAACACTGAAGCTTTCTTT. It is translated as CASRPSRNTEAFF.

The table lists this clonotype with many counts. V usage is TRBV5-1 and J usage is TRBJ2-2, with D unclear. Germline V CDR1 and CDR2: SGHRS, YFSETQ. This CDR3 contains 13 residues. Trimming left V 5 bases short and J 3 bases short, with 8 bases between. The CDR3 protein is CASSLRYTGELFF. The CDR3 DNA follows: TGCGCCAGCAGTCTGAGATACACCGGGGAGCTGTTTTTT.

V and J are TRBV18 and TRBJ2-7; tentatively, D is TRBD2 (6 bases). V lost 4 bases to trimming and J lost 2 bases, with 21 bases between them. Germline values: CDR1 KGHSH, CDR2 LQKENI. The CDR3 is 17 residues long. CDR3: CASSRTGVFGLPYEQYF. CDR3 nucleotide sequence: TGTGCCAGCTCACGAACGGGAGTATTTGGTCTTCCCTACGAGCAGTACTTC.

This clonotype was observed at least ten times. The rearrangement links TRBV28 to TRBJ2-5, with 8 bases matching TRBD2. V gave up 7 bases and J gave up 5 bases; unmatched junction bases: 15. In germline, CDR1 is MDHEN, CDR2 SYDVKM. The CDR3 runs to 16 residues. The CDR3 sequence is CASTSWGGGSRETQYF. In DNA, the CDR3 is TGTGCCAGCACGTCCTGGGGCGGGGGGTCCCGGGAGACCCAGTACTTC.

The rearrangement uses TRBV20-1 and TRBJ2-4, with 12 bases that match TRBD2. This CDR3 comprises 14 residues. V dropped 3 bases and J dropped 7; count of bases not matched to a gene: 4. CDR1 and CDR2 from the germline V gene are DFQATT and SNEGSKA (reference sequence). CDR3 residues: CSARSLAGGNIQYF. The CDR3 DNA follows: TGCAGTGCTAGGTCACTAGCGGGAGGCAACATTCAGTACTTC.

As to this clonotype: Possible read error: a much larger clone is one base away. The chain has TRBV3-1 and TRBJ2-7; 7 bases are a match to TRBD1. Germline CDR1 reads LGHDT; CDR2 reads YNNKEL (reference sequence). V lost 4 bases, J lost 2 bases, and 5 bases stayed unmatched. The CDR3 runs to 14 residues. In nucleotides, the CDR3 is TGTGCCAGCAGCCGAGGGACAGTGCCCTACGAGCAGTACTTC. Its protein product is CASSRGTVPYEQYF.

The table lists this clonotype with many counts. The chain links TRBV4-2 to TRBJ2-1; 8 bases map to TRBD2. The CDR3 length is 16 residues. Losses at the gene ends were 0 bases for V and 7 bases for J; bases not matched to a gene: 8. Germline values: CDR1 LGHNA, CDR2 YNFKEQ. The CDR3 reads CASSQDRTGGHNEQFF. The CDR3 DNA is TGTGCCAGCAGCCAAGATCGGACGGGGGGGCATAATGAGCAGTTCTTC.

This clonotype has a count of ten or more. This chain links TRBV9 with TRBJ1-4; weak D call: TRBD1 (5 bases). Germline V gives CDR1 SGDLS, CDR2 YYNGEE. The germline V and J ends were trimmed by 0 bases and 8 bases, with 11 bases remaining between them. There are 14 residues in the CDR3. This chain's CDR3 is CASSVDQGEEKLFF. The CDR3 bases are TGTGCCAGCAGCGTAGACCAGGGTGAAGAAAAACTGTTTTTT.

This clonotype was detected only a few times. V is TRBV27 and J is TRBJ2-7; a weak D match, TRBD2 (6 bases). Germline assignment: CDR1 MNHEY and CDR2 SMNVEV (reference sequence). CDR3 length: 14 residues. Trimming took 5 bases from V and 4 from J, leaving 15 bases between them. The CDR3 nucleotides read TGTGCCAGCAGTCCTCGGGGGAGGTCTTACGAGCAGTACTTC. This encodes CASSPRGRSYEQYF.

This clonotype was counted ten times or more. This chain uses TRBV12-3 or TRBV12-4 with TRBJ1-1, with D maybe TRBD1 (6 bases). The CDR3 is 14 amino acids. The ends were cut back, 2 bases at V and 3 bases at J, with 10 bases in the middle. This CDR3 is CASSLRGEDTEAFF. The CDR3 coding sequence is TGTGCCAGCAGTTTAAGGGGGGAGGACACTGAAGCTTTCTTT.

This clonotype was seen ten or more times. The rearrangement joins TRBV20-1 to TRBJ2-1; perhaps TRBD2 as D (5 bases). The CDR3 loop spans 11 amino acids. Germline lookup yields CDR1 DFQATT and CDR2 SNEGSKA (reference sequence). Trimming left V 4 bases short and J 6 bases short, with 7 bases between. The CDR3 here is CSANEGNEQFF. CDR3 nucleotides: TGCAGTGCTAATGAGGGCAATGAGCAGTTCTTC.

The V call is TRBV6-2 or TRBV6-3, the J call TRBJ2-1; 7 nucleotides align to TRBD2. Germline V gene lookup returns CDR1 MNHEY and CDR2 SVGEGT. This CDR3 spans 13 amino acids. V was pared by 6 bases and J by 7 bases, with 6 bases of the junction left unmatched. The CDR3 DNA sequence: TGTGCCAGCAGCGACACACTAGCGAATGAGCAGTTCTTC. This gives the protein CASSDTLANEQFF.

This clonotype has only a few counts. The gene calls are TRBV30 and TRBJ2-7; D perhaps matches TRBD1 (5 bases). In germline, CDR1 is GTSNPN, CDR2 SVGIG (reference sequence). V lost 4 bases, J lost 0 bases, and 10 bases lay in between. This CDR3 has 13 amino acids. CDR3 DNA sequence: TGTGCCTGGAACAGACAGTACTCCTACGAGCAGTACTTC. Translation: CAWNRQYSYEQYF.